The T cell receptor beta chain described here comes from a study of OX40 agonist ivuxolimab in advanced cancers. General observations from the study: Fewer expanded clones were found on average in CD4+ than in CD8+ T cells.

A note on this clone: Its antigen is not identified.

The table came from immunoSEQ multiplex PCR; TCRdb's copy has only in-frame clones and leaves some out. The sample includes just under 35,000 clones, roughly 90% of them seen just once. Germline V CDR1 and CDR2: SEHNR, FQNEAQ (reference sequence). V trimming: 5 bases; J trimming: 3 bases; junction bases outside the gene matches: 10. The CDR3 has 17 residues. Source: CD4+ or CD8+ T cells sorted from blood, taken in a trial of the OX40 agonist ivuxolimab. The chain has TRBV7-9 and TRBJ1-4, with TRBD1 matching 9 bases. This sequence was found in an adult with an advanced solid tumor such as melanoma, head and neck, liver or kidney cancer. The CDR3 bases are TGTGCCAGCAGCGATTATCAGCGGACAGGGGCTAATGAAAAACTGTTTTTT. Its protein product is CASSDYQRTGANEKLFF.